Listed here are 22 T cell receptor beta chains from one sample, sequenced in a study of blood T cells in healthy people across ages. The second PCR ran roughly 6 to 11 cycles with a sample-barcoded 5' primer and J-beta primers. TCRdb re-called the 5' RACE reads with MiXCR, one entry per CDR3 protein. The profile shows fewer than 950,000 distinct CDR3 sequences, about 53% of them singletons. The sample comprised blood. The receptor set was obtained from a man older than 75 in good health.

The gene calls are TRBV6-5 and TRBJ2-4; either TRBD1 or TRBD2 may fit D (6 bases each). The DNA end favors TRBJ2-7, so the J call may be wrong. CDR3 length equals 15 residues. Germline V gives CDR1 MNHEY, CDR2 SVGAGI. The CDR3 nucleotides read TGTGCCAGCTACCCTGGGGGGCGAAGTACCTACGAGCAGTACTTC. Translation: CASYPGGRSTYEQYF.

V gene TRBV11-2 combines with J gene TRBJ2-7; TRBD2 matches 8 bases. The CDR3 totals 13 residues. In germline, CDR1 is SGHAT, CDR2 FQNNGV. J gave up 6 bases and V 5 bases, and 6 bases lay outside the gene matches. For the CDR3, the DNA is TGTGCCAGCAGCAATAGCGGGAAGGGCGAGCAGTACTTC. It specifies CASSNSGKGEQYF.

This clonotype came up a few times. The chain links TRBV12-3 or TRBV12-4 to TRBJ2-1; D possibly matches TRBD1 or TRBD2 (6 bases each). The CDR3 totals 15 residues. V was pared by 3 bases and J by 3 bases, with 12 bases between. This chain's CDR3 is CASSFWGAVYNEQFF. In DNA, the CDR3 is TGTGCCAGCAGTTTTTGGGGGGCTGTCTACAATGAGCAGTTCTTC.

This chain joins TRBV7-2 and TRBJ2-7, with 7 bases that match TRBD2. The V and J ends lost 2 bases and 0 bases, in that order; junction bases with no gene match: 7. The germline V gene has CDR1 SGHTA and CDR2 FQGNSA. This CDR3 is built from 16 residues. In DNA, the CDR3 is TGTGCCAGCAGCTTAAGGGCCGGGAGGAGCTCCTACGAGCAGTACTTC. The encoded protein is CASSLRAGRSSYEQYF.

This clonotype was recorded only once. CDR3: CASSGGLTNYGYTF. The CDR3 DNA reads TGTGCCAGCAGTGGGGGTTTGACTAACTATGGCTACACCTTC. V and J are TRBV12-3 or TRBV12-4 and TRBJ1-2, with D maybe TRBD1 (5 bases). This CDR3 region has 14 residues. Trimming shortened V by 5 bases and J by 0 bases, and 10 bases separated the two germline ends.

This clonotype occurred many times. The V call is TRBV12-3 or TRBV12-4, the J call TRBJ2-7, with D uncertain. V lost 3 bases and J lost 2, with 5 bases in between. The CDR3 runs 12 residues. Written as DNA, the CDR3 is TGTGCCAGCAGTTTCGGTCCCTACGAGCAGTACTTC. Protein: CASSFGPYEQYF.

This clonotype was observed a few times. The chain recombines TRBV20-1 with TRBJ2-4; the match to TRBD2 covers 7 bases. TRBJ2-7 matches the DNA end more closely, so the J call is doubtful. Per germline, CDR1 DFQATT and CDR2 SNEGSKA (reference sequence). CDR3 length: 17 amino acids. The CDR3 reads CSAREGRLGGPVYEQYF. CDR3 coding DNA: TGCAGTGCTAGAGAGGGGCGCTTGGGAGGGCCAGTGTACGAGCAGTACTTC.

This clonotype came up once. The chain recombines TRBV6-9 with TRBJ1-6; 7 nucleotides agree with TRBD1. Germline CDR1 is MNHGY and CDR2 is SVAAGI. V lost 0 bases to trimming and J lost 6 bases; unmatched junction nucleotides: 8. The CDR3 has 17 residues. The CDR3 protein is CASSYSADRLGNSPLHF. CDR3 sequence (DNA): TGTGCCAGCAGTTATTCGGCGGACAGGCTTGGTAATTCACCCCTCCACTTT.

This clonotype was counted between two and nine times. CDR3 coding DNA: TGTGCCAGCAGCCCCCGGTTCCAAGAGACCCAGTACTTC. This gives the protein CASSPRFQETQYF. The gene calls are TRBV3-1 and TRBJ2-5; D is ambiguous. Germline V gene data show CDR1 as LGHDT and CDR2 as YNNKEL (reference sequence). The V end was cut by 4 bases, the J end by 1 base, with 7 bases between. The CDR3 is made up of 13 amino acids.

This clonotype was seen just once. The genes are TRBV12-3 or TRBV12-4 and TRBJ2-5; 10 nucleotides agree with TRBD2. This CDR3 region has 16 residues. Unmatched junction bases numbered 9, after V lost 3 bases and J lost 5 bases. CDR3 residues: CASSFALAGDSETQYF. CDR3 DNA sequence: TGTGCCAGCAGTTTCGCCCTAGCGGGAGACTCGGAGACCCAGTACTTC.

V usage is TRBV27 and J usage is TRBJ2-7, with 8 bases matching TRBD2. V lost 0 bases and J lost 0; bases outside the gene matches: 4. The germline V gene has CDR1 MNHEY and CDR2 SMNVEV (reference sequence). This CDR3 contains 16 residues. CDR3 sequence: CASSLSSGTLSYEQYF. The CDR3 DNA sequence: TGTGCCAGCAGTTTATCTAGCGGGACCCTCTCCTACGAGCAGTACTTC.

The chain carries TRBV6-1 and TRBJ2-6, with D unclear. From germline, CDR1 is MNHNS and CDR2 SASEGT. The CDR3 runs to 17 residues. The ends were cut back, 4 bases at V and 5 bases at J, with 18 bases in the middle. The CDR3 here is CASSAKSTFPRANVLTF. The DNA of the CDR3 is TGTGCCAGCAGTGCCAAGAGTACCTTTCCTAGGGCCAACGTCCTGACTTTC.

The chain has TRBV25-1 and TRBJ2-5; D possibly corresponds to TRBD2 (6 bases). The V gene's germline CDR1 is MGHDK and CDR2 SYGVNS. V gave up 0 bases and J gave up 13 bases, with 21 bases separating them. CDR3 size: 15 residues. The DNA of the CDR3 is TGTGCCAGCAGTGAATATAGGGCCCCCGGGGGTCAAAGGTACTTC. Its protein product is CASSEYRAPGGQRYF.

This chain links TRBV20-1 with TRBJ1-4; unclear D gene. Germline V gene sequence: CDR1 DFQATT, CDR2 SNEGSKA (reference sequence). This CDR3 region has 12 residues. Trimming removed 6 bases from V and 5 bases from J, with 10 bases in between. CDR3 in amino acids: CSAVRPNEKLFF. CDR3 bases: TGCAGTGCCGTAAGACCCAATGAAAAACTGTTTTTT.

This clonotype was counted a few times. This chain links TRBV12-3 or TRBV12-4 with TRBJ1-2, with D unresolved. With 1 base removed from V and 7 bases from J, the gap between germline ends came to 10 bases. The CDR3 runs 13 residues. The CDR3 protein is CASSLGQVRGYTF. The CDR3 nucleotides read TGTGCCAGCAGTTTAGGTCAGGTCCGTGGCTACACCTTC.

Here the CDR3 reads CASSIGTSGRAGYNEQFF. CDR3 coding DNA: TGCGCCAGCAGCATCGGGACTAGCGGGAGAGCCGGCTACAATGAGCAGTTCTTC. The chain uses TRBV5-1 and TRBJ2-1, with 14 positions matching TRBD2. The CDR3 spans 18 residues. The V segment lost 4 bases and the J segment 3 bases; nucleotides outside the gene matches: 9. Germline values: CDR1 SGHRS, CDR2 YFSETQ.

This chain links TRBV10-3 with TRBJ2-7; D might be TRBD1 (6 bases). V shed 8 bases and J shed 0 bases, with 11 bases lying between them. Germline V gene lookup returns CDR1 ENHRY and CDR2 SYGVKD. This CDR3 has 13 residues. The CDR3 region is CAIAGVSSYEQYF. CDR3 sequence (DNA): TGTGCCATCGCAGGGGTCAGCTCCTACGAGCAGTACTTC.

This clonotype has more than one count but fewer than ten. The chain employs TRBV7-2 and TRBJ1-6, with no clear D. V lost 1 base, J lost 9 bases, and 4 bases lay in between. The CDR3 is 12 residues long. CDR1 and CDR2 (germline): SGHTA, FQGNSA. The CDR3 sequence: CASSLDGSPLHF. DNA of the CDR3: TGTGCCAGCAGCTTAGACGGTTCACCCCTCCACTTT.

V usage is TRBV3-1 and J usage is TRBJ2-7; D is uncertain. This CDR3 comprises 14 residues. CDR1 LGHDT and CDR2 YNNKEL come from the germline V gene (reference sequence). The V end was cut by 5 bases, the J end by 2 bases, with 13 bases between. Here the CDR3 reads CASSFRQGTYEQYF. The DNA for the CDR3 is TGTGCCAGCAGCTTTAGGCAAGGGACCTACGAGCAGTACTTC.

This clonotype was seen only a few times. V and J are TRBV9 and TRBJ2-3; D could derive from TRBD1 or TRBD2 (5 bases each). Germline CDR1 SGDLS, CDR2 YYNGEE. Trimming took 4 bases from V and 0 from J, leaving 12 bases between them. The CDR3 runs 15 residues. The CDR3 reads CASSLDGASTDTQYF. CDR3 nucleotides: TGTGCCAGCAGCTTAGACGGGGCTAGCACAGATACGCAGTATTTT.

V gene TRBV6-6 combines with J gene TRBJ1-4; no reliable D call. V gave up 7 bases and J gave up 4 bases, with 13 bases separating them. Looked up from germline, CDR1 is MNHNY and CDR2 is SVGAGI (reference sequence). CDR3 length: 14 residues. CDR3 bases: TGTGCCAGCACCGCGATAGGCCATAATGAAAAACTGTTTTTT. Translation gives CASTAIGHNEKLFF.

The genes are TRBV20-1 and TRBJ2-7; D remains ambiguous. Germline-derived CDR1 and CDR2 are DFQATT and SNEGSKA (reference sequence). V was cut by 4 bases and J by 3 bases, with 13 bases left in between. This CDR3 has 13 amino acids. The DNA for the CDR3 is TGCAGTGCTACGACACAGTTAGGCTACGAGCAGTACTTC. Translated, it gives CSATTQLGYEQYF.